This T cell receptor (beta chain) is from a study of tissue T cells after allogeneic stem cell transplantation. This research-autopsy study prospectively enrolled adult allogeneic hematopoietic cell transplant recipients with steroid-refractory graft-versus-host disease. Autopsy tissues included GI tract, liver, skin and lymphoid organs. CDR1 and CDR2 (germline): SGDLS, YYNGEE. CDR3 length: 17 residues. V shed 4 bases and J shed 0 bases, with 17 bases lying between them. Some clones are missing from TCRdb's copy, which holds only in-frame ones; the method was immunoSEQ multiplex PCR. The sample consists of a few thousand clones, over 75% of them appearing once. As concerns this clone: No antigen is known for it.

Overall study results and limits: Shared clones across patients were few; motif clustering revealed tissue-specific shared signatures. Tissue-detected TCR repertoire was only partly captured by blood and spleen T cells. Anatomically similar tissues had similar TCR repertoires within each patient.

Specimen: esophageal tissue, collected at autopsy. The clonotype comes from a male patient aged 60 or over with steroid-refractory graft-versus-host disease after an allogeneic stem cell transplant. Some T cells may be supplied by the graft donor. V is TRBV9 and J is TRBJ2-1, with D possibly matching TRBD2 (5 bases). The CDR3 loop reads CASSPGIEGLSYNEQFF. The CDR3 coding sequence is TGTGCCAGCAGCCCCGGGATCGAGGGCCTCTCCTACAATGAGCAGTTCTTC.